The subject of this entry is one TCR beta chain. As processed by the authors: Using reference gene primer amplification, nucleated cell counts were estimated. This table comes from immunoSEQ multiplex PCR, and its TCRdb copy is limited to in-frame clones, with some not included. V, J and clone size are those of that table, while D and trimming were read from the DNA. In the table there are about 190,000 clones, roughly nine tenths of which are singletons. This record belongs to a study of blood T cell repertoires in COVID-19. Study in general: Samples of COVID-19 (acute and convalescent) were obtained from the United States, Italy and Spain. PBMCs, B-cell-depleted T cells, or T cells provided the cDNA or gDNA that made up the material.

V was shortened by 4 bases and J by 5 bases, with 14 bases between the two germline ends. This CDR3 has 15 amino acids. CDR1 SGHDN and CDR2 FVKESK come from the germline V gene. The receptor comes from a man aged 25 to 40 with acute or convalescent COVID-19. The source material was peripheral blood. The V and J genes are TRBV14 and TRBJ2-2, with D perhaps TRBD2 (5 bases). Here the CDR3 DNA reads TGTGCCAGCAGCCCCGGGCCCCAGCGGACCGGGGAGCTGTTTTTT. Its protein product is CASSPGPQRTGELFF.